Shown below are 13 T cell receptor beta chains from a single sample sequenced in a study of response to subunit inactivated influenza vaccine. TCRdb reanalysed the RT-PCR reads using MiXCR and keeps one entry per CDR3 protein. This sample has under 500,000 distinct CDR3 sequences; roughly 9.8% occur once, and the top ten carry roughly 12%. The sample consisted of PBMCs from blood, taken 40 to 50 days after vaccination. Source of these receptors: a man between 45 and 60 years old who received an inactivated influenza vaccine.

This clonotype has more than one count but fewer than ten. V and J are TRBV4-1 and TRBJ2-7, with D possibly TRBD1 on 6 matching bases. Trimming cost V 0 bases and J 5 bases, with 14 bases left between them. The germline V gene has CDR1 MGHRA and CDR2 YSYEKL. This CDR3 is 15 amino acids long. This CDR3 is CASSQEGAGVNEQYF. The CDR3 DNA reads TGCGCCAGCAGCCAAGAAGGGGCAGGGGTAAACGAGCAGTACTTC.

The chain couples TRBV7-6 to TRBJ2-1; 9 bases map to TRBD2. V shed 1 base, J shed 5 bases, and the junction held 3 bases outside the gene matches. Germline V lookup: CDR1 SGHVS, CDR2 FNYEAQ. This CDR3 has 15 residues. CDR3 in DNA: TGTGCCAGCAGCTTAGAGCCTAGCGGGGACAATGAGCAGTTCTTC. It is translated as CASSLEPSGDNEQFF. Using reference TRBV7-6 and TRBJ2-1 for the parts outside the CDR3, the full variable domain is GAGVSQSPRYKVTKRGQDVALRCDPISGHVSLYWYRQALGQGPEFLTYFNYEAQQDKSGLPNDRFSAERPEGSISTLTIQRTEQRDSAMYRCASSLEPSGDNEQFFGPGTRLTVL.

The sample holds many counts of this clonotype. The genes are TRBV11-2 and TRBJ2-5, with D perhaps TRBD1 (6 bases). V lost 5 bases, J lost 2 bases, and 12 bases lay in between. Looked up from germline, CDR1 is SGHAT and CDR2 is FQNNGV. The CDR3 loop spans 14 amino acids. In DNA form, the CDR3 reads TGTGCCAGCAGCAACCTGAGGGGGCAAGAGACCCAGTACTTC. It translates to CASSNLRGQETQYF. The full variable domain, its missing parts supplied by reference TRBV11-2 and TRBJ2-5, is EAGVAQSPRYKIIEKRQSVAFWCNPISGHATLYWYQQILGQGPKLLIQFQNNGVVDDSQLPKDRFSAERLKGVDSTLKIQPAKLEDSAVYLCASSNLRGQETQYFGPGTRLLVL.

Only a few counts were recorded for this clonotype. The CDR3 here is CASTIGARGYTF. The CDR3 DNA reads as TGTGCCAGCACTATAGGGGCGAGAGGCTACACCTTC. The V call is TRBV6-2 or TRBV6-3, the J call TRBJ1-2; possibly TRBD1 for D (5 bases). Germline assignment: CDR1 MNHEY and CDR2 SVGEGT. The CDR3 covers 12 residues. Trimming removed 7 bases at V and 8 bases at J, with 14 bases between.

This chain uses TRBV7-8 with TRBJ2-1, with 7 bases lining up with TRBD2. Germline values: CDR1 SGHVS, CDR2 FQNEAQ. V was pared by 3 bases and J by 5 bases, with 1 base of the junction left unmatched. The CDR3 runs to 13 residues. The CDR3 reads CASSFRGDNEQFF. CDR3 DNA: TGTGCCAGCAGCTTCCGGGGGGACAATGAGCAGTTCTTC.

This chain joins TRBV11-2 and TRBJ2-6; 8 nucleotides agree with TRBD2. CDR3 length equals 17 residues. Germline V lookup: CDR1 SGHAT, CDR2 FQNNGV. The V segment lost 3 bases and the J segment 0 bases; nucleotides outside the gene matches: 4. The CDR3 DNA sequence: TGTGCCAGCAGCTTGCGGGGGGTCCTCTCTGGGGCCAACGTCCTGACTTTC. Its translation is CASSLRGVLSGANVLTF.

The CDR3 nucleotides are TGCAGCGTTGAGTCCACAGCGACAGCCACCGGGGAGCTGTTTTTT. Protein sequence: CSVESTATATGELFF. V gene TRBV29-1 combines with J gene TRBJ2-2, with a possible D match to TRBD1 (5 bases). Trimming shortened V by 3 bases and J by 4 bases, and 15 bases separated the two germline ends. Germline values: CDR1 SQVTM, CDR2 ANQGSEA. This CDR3 has 15 amino acids.

There are many counts of this clonotype. V and J are TRBV6-5 and TRBJ2-7; TRBD1 matches at 8 bases. Germline V gene lookup returns CDR1 MNHEY and CDR2 SVGAGI. Germline trimming cut 3 bases from V and 2 bases from J; bases unmatched to any gene: 6. CDR3 length: 15 residues. The CDR3 protein is CASSYRTGKPYEQYF. DNA of the CDR3: TGTGCCAGCAGTTATCGGACAGGGAAGCCCTACGAGCAGTACTTC.

This clonotype was observed a handful of times. The chain employs TRBV5-6 and TRBJ2-7, with a tentative D call TRBD1 (7 bases). CDR3 size: 17 residues. V lost 3 bases, J lost 5 bases, and 24 bases lay in between. Germline CDR1 reads SGHDT; CDR2 reads YYEEEE. The CDR3 region is CASSSEFRAGGLHEQYF. The CDR3, as DNA: TGTGCCAGCAGCTCAGAGTTCAGGGCAGGGGGACTGCACGAGCAGTACTTC.

This clonotype was seen a few times. Here the CDR3 reads CASSLSGPRYGYTF. The CDR3 coding sequence is TGTGCCAGCAGTCTCTCCGGGCCGAGATATGGCTACACCTTC. V gene TRBV12-3 or TRBV12-4 combines with J gene TRBJ1-2, with D hard to call. The CDR3 covers 14 residues. The ends were cut back, 5 bases at V and 5 bases at J, with 15 bases in the middle.

This clonotype was seen once. CDR3 nucleotides: TGTGCCAGCAGCCCTGATCCAGACGGCGGGGCCAACGTCCTGACTTTC. This codes for CASSPDPDGGANVLTF. The chain couples TRBV5-6 to TRBJ2-6; D unresolved. V gave up 4 bases and J gave up 4 bases, with 15 bases separating them. Germline V CDR1 and CDR2: SGHDT, YYEEEE. There are 16 residues in the CDR3.

The chain carries TRBV4-2 and TRBJ2-7; D remains unclear. In germline, CDR1 is LGHNA, CDR2 YNFKEQ. This CDR3 comprises 16 residues. V was cut by 1 base and J by 3 bases, with 16 bases left in between. The CDR3 DNA follows: TGTGCCAGCAGCCAAGCGACCAGTTCAACGATCTACGAGCAGTACTTC. Amino acids: CASSQATSSTIYEQYF.

This clonotype was counted between two and nine times. The V call is TRBV28, the J call TRBJ2-7; 9 bases line up with TRBD2. There are 14 residues in the CDR3. Losses at the gene ends were 4 bases for V and 7 bases for J; bases not matched to a gene: 8. Germline loops: CDR1 MDHEN, CDR2 SYDVKM. The CDR3 DNA reads as TGTGCCAGCAGTTCCAATTTAGCGGGAGCTGAGCAGTACTTC. Translation gives CASSSNLAGAEQYF.